This is a list of T cell receptor beta chains from one sample in a study of beta chain features in type 1 diabetes. Produced via immunoSEQ multiplex PCR; TCRdb's table is partial and in-frame only. The sample yields hundreds of thousands of clones, approximately 14% seen once. Sequences were obtained from naive CD4+ T cells from blood. These receptors came from a man aged 25-45 years with type 1 diabetes. The CDR3 runs from the conserved cysteine through the conserved F or W. Each record gives: D gene, V gene, J gene, clone size, CDR3 length, CDR3 DNA, CDR3 protein. D genes are given only for firm matches. The listing skips clone size in some rows; elsewhere it reads once, few, many or a size class.

D: .
V: TRBV7-2
J: TRBJ2-1
size: few
length: 13
DNA: TGTGCCAGCAGAGGACTCCCACCATATGAGCAGTTCTTC
CDR3: CASRGLPPYEQFF

D: .
V: TRBV2
J: TRBJ2-7
size: .
length: 12
DNA: TGTGCCAGCAGCTCGGGGGCCTACGAGCAGTACTTC
CDR3: CASSSGAYEQYF

D: TRBD2
V: TRBV9
J: TRBJ2-1
size: .
length: 16
DNA: TGTGCCAGCAGCTCCAGGACTAGCGGGAGGGTCAATGAGCAGTTCTTC
CDR3: CASSSRTSGRVNEQFF

D: TRBD1
V: TRBV6-1
J: TRBJ2-2
size: few
length: 14
DNA: TGTGCCCTACACGGGACAGGGGCCACCGGGGAGCTGTTTTTT
CDR3: CALHGTGATGELFF

D: .
V: TRBV7-9
J: TRBJ2-1
size: few
length: 15
DNA: TGTGCCAGCAGCGAGGCGGGATCCCCGTACAATGAGCAGTTCTTC
CDR3: CASSEAGSPYNEQFF

D: .
V: TRBV5-1
J: TRBJ2-1
size: .
length: 15
DNA: TGCGCCAGCAGCTTCTTCGGGACTCCCGGTCATGAGCAGTTCTTC
CDR3: CASSFFGTPGHEQFF

D: TRBD2
V: TRBV4-3
J: TRBJ2-3
size: .
length: 16
DNA: TGCGCCAGCAGCCAAGATCTAGCGGGGTACACAGATACGCAGTATTTT
CDR3: CASSQDLAGYTDTQYF

D: TRBD1
V: TRBV19
J: TRBJ1-1
size: .
length: 14
DNA: TGTGCCAGTAGCCCGGGACAGGGTTACACTGAAGCTTTCTTT
CDR3: CASSPGQGYTEAFF

D: .
V: TRBV15
J: TRBJ2-1
size: few
length: 13
DNA: TGTGCCACCAGCAGAGTAAGGGGGAATGAGCAGTTCTTC
CDR3: CATSRVRGNEQFF

D: .
V: TRBV29-1
J: TRBJ1-1
size: .
length: 14
DNA: TGCAGCGTTGTGGACACTGGCTTGAACACTGAAGCTTTCTTT
CDR3: CSVVDTGLNTEAFF

D: .
V: TRBV20-1
J: TRBJ2-1
size: few
length: 11
DNA: TGCAGTGCTAGAGATAACTATGAGCAGTTCTTC
CDR3: CSARDNYEQFF

D: .
V: TRBV29-1
J: TRBJ2-1
size: few
length: 11
DNA: TGCAGCGCCGTCTCCTACAATGAGCAGTTCTTC
CDR3: CSAVSYNEQFF

D: .
V: TRBV18
J: TRBJ2-1
size: few
length: 14
DNA: TGTGCCAGCTCACATCAGGACAGCTACAATGAGCAGTTCTTC
CDR3: CASSHQDSYNEQFF

D: TRBD2
V: TRBV9
J: TRBJ2-3
size: .
length: 16
DNA: TGTGCCAGCAGCGTGGGGACTAGCGGGAGTACAGATACGCAGTATTTT
CDR3: CASSVGTSGSTDTQYF

D: TRBD2
V: TRBV28
J: TRBJ2-1
size: .
length: 17
DNA: TGTGCCAGCAGCCTCCTCACGACTAGCGGGAGTATAAATGAGCAGTTCTTC
CDR3: CASSLLTTSGSINEQFF

D: .
V: TRBV5-4
J: TRBJ1-1
size: few
length: 14
DNA: TGTGCCAGCAGCTTGGAGGGGTGGGACACTGAAGCTTTCTTT
CDR3: CASSLEGWDTEAFF

D: .
V: TRBV19
J: TRBJ2-2
size: few
length: 13
DNA: TGTGCCAGTCGCTTCCAGGGTTTCGGGGAGCTGTTTTTT
CDR3: CASRFQGFGELFF

D: TRBD2
V: TRBV14
J: TRBJ2-1
size: .
length: 15
DNA: TGTGCCAGCACACAACTAGCGGGAGGGCCCAATGAGCAGTTCTTC
CDR3: CASTQLAGGPNEQFF

D: .
V: TRBV6-5
J: TRBJ1-2
size: .
length: 12
DNA: TGTGCCAGCAGTTACGGGTTCGGGGGCTACACCTTC
CDR3: CASSYGFGGYTF

D: .
V: TRBV15
J: TRBJ1-5
size: .
length: 15
DNA: TGTGCCACCAGCAGAAAGGGGAACAGCAATCAGCCCCAGCATTTT
CDR3: CATSRKGNSNQPQHF

D: .
V: TRBV5-1
J: TRBJ2-5
size: .
length: 16
DNA: TGCGCCAGCAGCCCCCAGGGGCTAGGTTCGGCAGAGACCCAGTACTTC
CDR3: CASSPQGLGSAETQYF

D: .
V: TRBV5-1
J: TRBJ1-5
size: .
length: 13
DNA: TGCGCCAGCAGCTTGGGCACTAATCAGCCCCAGCATTTT
CDR3: CASSLGTNQPQHF

D: TRBD2
V: TRBV2
J: TRBJ2-1
size: .
length: 14
DNA: TGTGCCAGCAGTGGGGCGGGAGGGGCCCATGAGCAGTTCTTC
CDR3: CASSGAGGAHEQFF

D: TRBD2
V: TRBV2
J: TRBJ2-1
size: few
length: 14
DNA: TGTGCCAGCAGTGGACTAGCGGGGTACAATGAGCAGTTCTTC
CDR3: CASSGLAGYNEQFF

D: TRBD1
V: TRBV2
J: TRBJ2-1
size: .
length: 13
DNA: TGTGCCAGCAAGGACAGGGCCTACAATGAGCAGTTCTTC
CDR3: CASKDRAYNEQFF

D: TRBD2
V: TRBV4-1
J: TRBJ2-1
size: once
length: 16
DNA: TGCGCCAGCAGCCTGGAGGGACTAGTCTCCTACAATGAGCAGTTCTTC
CDR3: CASSLEGLVSYNEQFF

D: .
V: TRBV28
J: TRBJ2-2
size: few
length: 13
DNA: TGTGCCAGCAGTTTTACGAACACCGGGGAGCTGTTTTTT
CDR3: CASSFTNTGELFF

D: .
V: TRBV15
J: TRBJ2-7
size: .
length: 16
DNA: TGTGCCACCAGCAGGGGCGGACTCGAAAGCTCCTACGAGCAGTACTTC
CDR3: CATSRGGLESSYEQYF

D: TRBD1
V: TRBV7-9
J: TRBJ2-3
size: few
length: 15
DNA: TGTGCCAGCAGCTTTTTCCAGGGGGCAACAGATACGCAGTATTTT
CDR3: CASSFFQGATDTQYF

D: TRBD2
V: TRBV19
J: TRBJ2-1
size: .
length: 15
DNA: TGTGCCAGTAGTATATGGGGGAGGGCCATCAATGAGCAGTTCTTC
CDR3: CASSIWGRAINEQFF

D: TRBD1
V: TRBV4-2
J: TRBJ2-3
size: .
length: 15
DNA: TGTGCCAGCAGCGAACCGGGACAGTACACAGATACGCAGTATTTT
CDR3: CASSEPGQYTDTQYF

D: .
V: TRBV7-9
J: TRBJ1-1
size: few
length: 15
DNA: TGTGCCAGCAGCTTAGAAGGGACATCGAACAGTGAAGCTTTCTTT
CDR3: CASSLEGTSNSEAFF

D: .
V: TRBV30
J: TRBJ1-5
size: .
length: 16
DNA: TGTGCCTGGAGTGTTGGGGGCGGTAATAGCAATCAGCCCCAGCATTTT
CDR3: CAWSVGGGNSNQPQHF

D: .
V: TRBV19
J: TRBJ2-6
size: few
length: 18
DNA: TGTGCCAGTAACTTAAAGGCAGGGCCCCCCTCTGGGGCCAACGTCCTGACTTTC
CDR3: CASNLKAGPPSGANVLTF

D: .
V: TRBV28
J: TRBJ2-7
size: few
length: 11
DNA: TGTGCCAGCAGTTCCCATACAGAGCAGTACTTC
CDR3: CASSSHTEQYF

D: .
V: TRBV5-4
J: TRBJ2-5
size: few
length: 15
DNA: TGTGCCAGCAGCTTCCCGGTCGGGAACCAAGAGACCCAGTACTTC
CDR3: CASSFPVGNQETQYF

D: .
V: TRBV30
J: TRBJ2-3
size: .
length: 18
DNA: TGTGCCTGGCTGGGACAAGGGATTCAATTATCAATCACAGATACGCAGTATTTT
CDR3: CAWLGQGIQLSITDTQYF

D: TRBD1
V: TRBV6-5
J: TRBJ2-1
size: .
length: 13
DNA: TGTGCCAGCACCCCGGGACAGGGCAATGAGCAGTTCTTC
CDR3: CASTPGQGNEQFF

D: .
V: TRBV2
J: TRBJ2-1
size: few
length: 16
DNA: TGTGCCAGCAGTGAGTCGGCGGCGAGCTCCTACAATGAGCAGTTCTTC
CDR3: CASSESAASSYNEQFF

D: .
V: TRBV5-1
J: TRBJ2-1
size: .
length: 14
DNA: TGCGCCAGCAGCTTGGATTCACAGTACAATGAGCAGTTCTTC
CDR3: CASSLDSQYNEQFF

D: TRBD1
V: TRBV7-3
J: TRBJ2-1
size: .
length: 17
DNA: TGTGCCAGCAGCTTGCAACCGGGACAGGGGGCCGCAAATGAGCAGTTCTTC
CDR3: CASSLQPGQGAANEQFF

D: TRBD1
V: TRBV27
J: TRBJ1-1
size: .
length: 18
DNA: TGTGCCAGCCGTCCAGGGGTGTGGACAGGGGGCGGGAACACTGAAGCTTTCTTT
CDR3: CASRPGVWTGGGNTEAFF

D: .
V: TRBV7-8
J: TRBJ2-7
size: few
length: 12
DNA: TGTGCCAGCAGCCCAACGGGGTACGAGCAGTACTTC
CDR3: CASSPTGYEQYF

D: TRBD1
V: TRBV7-2
J: TRBJ1-2
size: .
length: 15
DNA: TGTGCCAGCAGCTTAGTAGCAGGGGGCGTTTATGGCTACACCTTC
CDR3: CASSLVAGGVYGYTF

D: .
V: TRBV4-2
J: TRBJ2-7
size: few
length: 16
DNA: TGTGCCAGCAGCCAAAGTCTCGGGACTCTCTCCTACGAGCAGTACTTC
CDR3: CASSQSLGTLSYEQYF

D: TRBD2
V: TRBV30
J: TRBJ2-5
size: .
length: 17
DNA: TGTGCCTGGAGTGTACGAAGGACTAGCGGGAGCGAGGAGACCCAGTACTTC
CDR3: CAWSVRRTSGSEETQYF

D: TRBD1
V: TRBV14
J: TRBJ2-7
size: .
length: 11
DNA: TGTGCCAGTGGACAGGTGGGAGAGCAGTACTTC
CDR3: CASGQVGEQYF

D: TRBD2
V: TRBV5-5
J: TRBJ2-5
size: few
length: 16
DNA: TGTGCCAGCAGCTTCGGGACTAGCGGGAGAGTTGAGACCCAGTACTTC
CDR3: CASSFGTSGRVETQYF

D: TRBD2
V: TRBV29-1
J: TRBJ2-3
size: .
length: 14
DNA: TGCAGCGCAGGGACTAGCGGAGGCACAGATACGCAGTATTTT
CDR3: CSAGTSGGTDTQYF

D: .
V: TRBV7-9
J: TRBJ2-7
size: few
length: 14
DNA: TGTGCCAGCACCAAAATTTCGGAGACCGCCGAGCAGTACTTC
CDR3: CASTKISETAEQYF

D: .
V: TRBV19
J: TRBJ2-6
size: few
length: 14
DNA: TGTGCCAGTATCGAGCGGTCTGGGGCCAACGTCCTGACTTTC
CDR3: CASIERSGANVLTF

D: .
V: TRBV2
J: TRBJ2-3
size: few
length: 15
DNA: TGTGCCAGCTTTTCGGGCAGGGTAGGACCAGATACGCAGTATTTT
CDR3: CASFSGRVGPDTQYF

D: .
V: TRBV2
J: TRBJ1-2
size: few
length: 15
DNA: TGTGCCAGCAGTGAAGCGCTAGGGGTTGCAGATGGCTACACCTTC
CDR3: CASSEALGVADGYTF

D: TRBD1
V: TRBV29-1
J: TRBJ2-1
size: .
length: 13
DNA: TGCAGCGTGGACAGGGGTTCCTACAATGAGCAGTTCTTC
CDR3: CSVDRGSYNEQFF